This TCR beta chain was recovered during a study of CD8 T cells in ankylosing spondylitis (dated by TCRdb to 2016 to 2017). Background on the whole study: To find TCR variants linked to disease, the study profiled T cell receptor beta repertoires in ankylosing spondylitis patients and healthy donors. In total, the full study cohort was made up of roughly 110 healthy donors and 25 or so ankylosing spondylitis patients. Peripheral blood samples were taken, and synovial fluid was additionally collected from ankylosing spondylitis patients. General conclusions and limits of the study: A CD8+ phenotype was shown by the disease-linked clones, which were found at relatively low frequencies in peripheral blood. Blood from ankylosing spondylitis patients appeared to be characterized by a TCR beta motif composed of eight or nine highly homologous amino acid variants. The disease-linked clones were reported to be significantly enriched in matched synovial fluid samples from ankylosing spondylitis patients. Some of the motif variants had been reported before in the synovial fluid and blood of reactive arthritis patients, a finding that suggests common disease-initiation mechanisms.

The germline V gene yields SGDLS for CDR1 and YYNGEE for CDR2. V is shortened by 0 bases, J by 5 bases, and the region joining them spans 9 bases. The CDR3 runs 14 amino acids, cysteine and phenylalanine included. Only CDR3 DNA remains: 42 bases, in frame from the first base. Synovial fluid samples were paired with blood samples taken from the same ankylosing spondylitis patients. TCRdb names Illumina HiSeq 2500 as the instrument used. TCR beta libraries were prepared by quantitative 5'-RACE with molecular barcodes. The source study handled its data this way. Disease-linked TCR variants were identified with a new computational method built on a probabilistic model of VDJ rearrangement. TCRdb itself trimmed the public reads at Q25 with fastp, ran MiXCR and retained productive beta chains. Every CDR3 protein is listed once, alongside the most common genes and DNA of its rows. These V and J calls are TCRdb output, not the study's own analysis. This sample gives about 36,000 distinct CDR3 sequences in total; roughly 12% of them show up just once. The ten largest clones represent 32% of the sample.

This clonotype appeared many times. Its antigen remains unidentified. Per-nucleotide qualities are absent, and no much larger clonotype sits a single base away. This sequence originates from a male donor with ankylosing spondylitis. The V and J segments used are TRBV9 and TRBJ2-1; the D gene cannot be resolved reliably. Sequenced: synovial fluid, either unsorted or a sorted T cell fraction (not recorded which). The CDR3 loop reads CASSVGTAHNEQFF. The nucleotide sequence reads as follows: TGTGCCAGCAGCGTAGGTACAGCCCACAATGAGCAGTTCTTC.